This TCR beta chain was recorded in a study of blood T cell repertoires in COVID-19. As for the study in general: The United States, Italy and Spain were the sources of the acute and convalescent COVID-19 samples. T cells, B-cell-depleted T cells, or PBMCs supplied cDNA or gDNA.

In this sample, this clone turned up once. Per the original data handling: Reference gene primer amplification gave nucleated cell count estimates. The assay was immunoSEQ multiplex PCR, and TCRdb's table has in-frame clones only and misses some. Clone size and the V and J calls come from that table; the DNA yielded D and trimming. Seen here are approximately 150,000 clones, around four fifths observed once, and the top ten hold 4.5% to 5.5%. The CDR3 totals 13 residues. V lost 2 bases to trimming and J lost 7 bases, with 8 bases between them. Germline-derived CDR1 and CDR2 are SEHNR and FQNEAQ (reference sequence).

This clonotype originated in a human donor in a cohort sampled during active COVID-19. Material: peripheral blood. The chain links TRBV7-9 to TRBJ1-4; D is uncertain. The CDR3 spells CASSLLEGEKLFF. The CDR3, as DNA: TGTGCCAGCAGCTTATTGGAGGGTGAAAAACTGTTTTTT.